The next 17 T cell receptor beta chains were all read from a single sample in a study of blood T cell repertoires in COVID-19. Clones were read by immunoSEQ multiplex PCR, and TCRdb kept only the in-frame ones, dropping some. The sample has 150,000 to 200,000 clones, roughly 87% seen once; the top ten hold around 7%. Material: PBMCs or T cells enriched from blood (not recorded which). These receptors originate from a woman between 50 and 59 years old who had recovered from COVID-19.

The CDR3: CATSDGGTIVGEQYF. The CDR3 bases are TGTGCCACCAGTGATGGCGGGACCATTGTAGGAGAGCAGTACTTC. The chain links TRBV24-1 to TRBJ2-7; maybe TRBD2 (6 bases). The CDR3 runs 15 residues. Germline CDR1 is KGHDR and CDR2 is SFDVKD. V shed 3 bases and J shed 7 bases, with 18 bases lying between them.

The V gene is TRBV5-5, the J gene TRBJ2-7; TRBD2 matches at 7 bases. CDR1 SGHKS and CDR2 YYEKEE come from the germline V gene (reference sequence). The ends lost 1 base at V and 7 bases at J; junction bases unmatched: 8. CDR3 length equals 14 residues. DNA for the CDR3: TGTGCCAGCAGCTTGACAGGACTAGTGCAAGAGCAGTACTTC. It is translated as CASSLTGLVQEQYF.

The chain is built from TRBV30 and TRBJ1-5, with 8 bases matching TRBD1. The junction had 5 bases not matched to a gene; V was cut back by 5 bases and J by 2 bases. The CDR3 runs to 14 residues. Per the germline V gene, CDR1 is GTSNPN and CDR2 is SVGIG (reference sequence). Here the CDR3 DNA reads TGTGCCTGGTGTGGACAGGGAGGCAATCAGCCCCAGCATTTT. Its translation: CAWCGQGGNQPQHF.

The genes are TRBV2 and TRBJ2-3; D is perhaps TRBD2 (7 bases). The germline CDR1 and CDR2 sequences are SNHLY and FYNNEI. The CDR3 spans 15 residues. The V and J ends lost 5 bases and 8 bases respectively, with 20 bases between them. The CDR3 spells CASSFGEGGQRTQYF. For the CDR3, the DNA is TGTGCCAGCAGTTTTGGCGAGGGGGGGCAGCGTACGCAGTATTTT.

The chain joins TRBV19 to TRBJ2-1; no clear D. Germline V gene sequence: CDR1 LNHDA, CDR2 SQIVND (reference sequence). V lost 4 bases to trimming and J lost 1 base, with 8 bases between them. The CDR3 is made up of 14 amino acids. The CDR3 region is CASSKRVSYNEQFF. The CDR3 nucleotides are TGTGCCAGTAGTAAACGGGTATCCTACAATGAGCAGTTCTTC.

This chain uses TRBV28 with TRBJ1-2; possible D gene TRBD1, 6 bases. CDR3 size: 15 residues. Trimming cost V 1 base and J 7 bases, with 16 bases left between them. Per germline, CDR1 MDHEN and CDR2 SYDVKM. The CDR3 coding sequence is TGTGCCAGCAGTTTATCTCCGGGGGGCGCGTTTGGCTACACCTTC. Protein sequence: CASSLSPGGAFGYTF.

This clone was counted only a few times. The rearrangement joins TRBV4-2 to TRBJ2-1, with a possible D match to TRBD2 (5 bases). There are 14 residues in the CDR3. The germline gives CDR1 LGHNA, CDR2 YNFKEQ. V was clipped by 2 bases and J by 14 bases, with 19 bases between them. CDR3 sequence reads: CASSQKKGNTRKFF. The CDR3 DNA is TGTGCCAGCAGCCAAAAGAAGGGTAACACTAGGAAGTTCTTC.

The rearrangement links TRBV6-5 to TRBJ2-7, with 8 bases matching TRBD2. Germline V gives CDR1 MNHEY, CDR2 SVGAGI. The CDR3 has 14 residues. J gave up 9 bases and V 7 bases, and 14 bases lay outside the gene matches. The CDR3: CASTGTSSTLGQYF. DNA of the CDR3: TGTGCCAGCACCGGGACTAGTTCAACCCTGGGGCAGTACTTC.

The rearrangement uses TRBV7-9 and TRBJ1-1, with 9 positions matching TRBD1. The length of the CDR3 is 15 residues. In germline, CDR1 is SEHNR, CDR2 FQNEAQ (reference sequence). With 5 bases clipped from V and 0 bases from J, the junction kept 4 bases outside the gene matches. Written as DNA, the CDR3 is TGTGCCAGCAGCCCCGACAGGGGGATGAACACTGAAGCTTTCTTT. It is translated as CASSPDRGMNTEAFF.

CDR3 residues: CATTGDSNYGYTF. The CDR3 DNA reads TGTGCCACAACAGGGGACTCTAACTATGGCTACACCTTC. The chain couples TRBV10-3 to TRBJ1-2, with 7 bases identical to TRBD1. The CDR3 length is 13 residues. The V segment lost 10 bases and the J segment 0 bases; nucleotides outside the gene matches: 5. Germline CDR1 is ENHRY and CDR2 is SYGVKD.

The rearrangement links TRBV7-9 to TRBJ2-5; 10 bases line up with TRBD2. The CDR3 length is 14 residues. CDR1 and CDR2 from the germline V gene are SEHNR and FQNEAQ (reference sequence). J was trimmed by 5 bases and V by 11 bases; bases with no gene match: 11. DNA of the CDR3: TGTGCCTTACGGCGGCTAGCGGGAGTGGAGACCCAGTACTTC. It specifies CALRRLAGVETQYF.

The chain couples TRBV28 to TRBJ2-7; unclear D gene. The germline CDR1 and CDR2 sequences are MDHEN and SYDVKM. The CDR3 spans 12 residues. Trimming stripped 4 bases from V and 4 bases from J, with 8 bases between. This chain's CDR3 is CASSSWAYEQYF. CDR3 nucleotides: TGTGCCAGCAGTTCTTGGGCTTACGAGCAGTACTTC.

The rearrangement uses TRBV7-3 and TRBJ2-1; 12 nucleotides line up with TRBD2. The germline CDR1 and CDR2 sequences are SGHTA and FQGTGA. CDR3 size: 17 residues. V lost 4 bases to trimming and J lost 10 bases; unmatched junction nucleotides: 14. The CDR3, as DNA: TGTGCCAGCAGCTCCGCCGGACTAGCGGGACCTTCAGGGGAGCAGTTCTTC. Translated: CASSSAGLAGPSGEQFF.

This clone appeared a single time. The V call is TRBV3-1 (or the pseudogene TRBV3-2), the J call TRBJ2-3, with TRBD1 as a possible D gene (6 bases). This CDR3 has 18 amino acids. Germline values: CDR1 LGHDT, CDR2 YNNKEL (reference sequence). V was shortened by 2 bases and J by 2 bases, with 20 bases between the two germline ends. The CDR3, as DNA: TGTGCCAGCAGCCAATCACCGGGTATATGGGACACCACAGATACGCAGTATTTT. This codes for CASSQSPGIWDTTDTQYF.

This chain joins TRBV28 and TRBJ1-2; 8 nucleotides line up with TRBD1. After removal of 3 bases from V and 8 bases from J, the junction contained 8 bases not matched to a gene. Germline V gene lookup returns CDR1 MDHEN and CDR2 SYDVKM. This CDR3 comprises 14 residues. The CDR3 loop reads CASSFPVRGLGYTF. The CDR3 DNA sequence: TGTGCCAGCAGTTTCCCGGTCAGGGGGCTCGGCTACACCTTC.

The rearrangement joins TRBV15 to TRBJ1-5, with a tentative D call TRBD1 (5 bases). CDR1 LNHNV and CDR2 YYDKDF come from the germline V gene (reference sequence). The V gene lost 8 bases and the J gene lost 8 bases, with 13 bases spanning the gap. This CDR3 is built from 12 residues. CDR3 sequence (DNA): TGTGCCACCCCCGGGCGGGGGGAGCCCCAGCATTTT. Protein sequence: CATPGRGEPQHF.

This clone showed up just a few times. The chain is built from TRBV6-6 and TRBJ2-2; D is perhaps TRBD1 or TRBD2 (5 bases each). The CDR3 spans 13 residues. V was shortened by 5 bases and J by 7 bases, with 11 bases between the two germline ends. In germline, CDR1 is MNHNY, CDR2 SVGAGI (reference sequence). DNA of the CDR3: TGTGCCAGCAGTCGAGGGCAGGGCGGGGAGCTGTTTTTT. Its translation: CASSRGQGGELFF.